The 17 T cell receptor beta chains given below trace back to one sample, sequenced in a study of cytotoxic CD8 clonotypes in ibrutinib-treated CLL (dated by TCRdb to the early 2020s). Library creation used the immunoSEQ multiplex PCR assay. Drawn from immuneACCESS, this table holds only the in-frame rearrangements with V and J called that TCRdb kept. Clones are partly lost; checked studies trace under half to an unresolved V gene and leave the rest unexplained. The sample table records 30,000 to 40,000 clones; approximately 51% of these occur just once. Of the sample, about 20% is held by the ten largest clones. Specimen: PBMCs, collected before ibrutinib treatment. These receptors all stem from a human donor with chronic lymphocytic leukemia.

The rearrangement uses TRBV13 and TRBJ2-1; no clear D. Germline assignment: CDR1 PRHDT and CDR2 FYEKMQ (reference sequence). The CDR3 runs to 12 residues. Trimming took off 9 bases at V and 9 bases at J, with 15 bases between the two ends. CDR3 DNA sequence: TGTGCCAGTAGGAAGGAGTGGGGTGAGCAGTTCTTC. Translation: CASRKEWGEQFF.

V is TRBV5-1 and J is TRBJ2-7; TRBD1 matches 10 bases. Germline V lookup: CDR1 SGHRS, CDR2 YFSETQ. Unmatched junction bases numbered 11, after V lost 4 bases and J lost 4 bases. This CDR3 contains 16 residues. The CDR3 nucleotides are TGCGCCAGCAGCCCCACCCCGGGACAGGGGCTATACGAGCAGTACTTC. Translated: CASSPTPGQGLYEQYF.

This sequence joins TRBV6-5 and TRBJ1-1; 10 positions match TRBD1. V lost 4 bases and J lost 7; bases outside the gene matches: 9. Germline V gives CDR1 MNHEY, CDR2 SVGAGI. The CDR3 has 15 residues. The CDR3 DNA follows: TGTGCCAGCAGTTCCCCGACAGGGGGCCCGGATGAAGCTTTCTTT. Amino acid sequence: CASSSPTGGPDEAFF.

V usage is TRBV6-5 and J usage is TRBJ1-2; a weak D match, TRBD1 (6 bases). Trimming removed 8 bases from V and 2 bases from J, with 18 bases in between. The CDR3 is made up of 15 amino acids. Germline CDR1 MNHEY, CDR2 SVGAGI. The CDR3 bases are TGTGCCAGCTTCCCCGTGGGGGCAGGGAACTATGGCTACACCTTC. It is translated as CASFPVGAGNYGYTF.

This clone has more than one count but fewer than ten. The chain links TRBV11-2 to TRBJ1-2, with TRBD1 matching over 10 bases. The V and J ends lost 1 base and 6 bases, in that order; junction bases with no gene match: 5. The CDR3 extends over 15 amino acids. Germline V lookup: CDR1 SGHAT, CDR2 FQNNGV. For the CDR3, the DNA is TGTGCCAGCAGCTTAGGGACCGGGACAGGGGATGGCTACACCTTC. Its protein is CASSLGTGTGDGYTF. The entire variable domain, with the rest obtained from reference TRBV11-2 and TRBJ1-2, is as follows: EAGVAQSPRYKIIEKRQSVAFWCNPISGHATLYWYQQILGQGPKLLIQFQNNGVVDDSQLPKDRFSAERLKGVDSTLKIQPAKLEDSAVYLCASSLGTGTGDGYTFGSGTRLTVV.

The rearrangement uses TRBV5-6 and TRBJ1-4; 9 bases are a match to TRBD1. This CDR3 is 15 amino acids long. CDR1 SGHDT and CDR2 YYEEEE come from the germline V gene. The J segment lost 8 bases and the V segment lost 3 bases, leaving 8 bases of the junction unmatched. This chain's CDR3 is CASSWTTGGREKLFF. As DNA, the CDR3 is TGTGCCAGCAGCTGGACGACAGGGGGGAGGGAAAAACTGTTTTTT.

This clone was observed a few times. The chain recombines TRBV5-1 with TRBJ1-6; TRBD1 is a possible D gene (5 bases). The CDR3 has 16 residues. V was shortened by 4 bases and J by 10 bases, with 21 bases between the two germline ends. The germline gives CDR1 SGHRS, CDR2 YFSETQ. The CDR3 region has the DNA TGCGCCAGCAGCCCCGACCGGGGCGCTGATAGCTCACCCCTCCACTTT. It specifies CASSPDRGADSSPLHF.

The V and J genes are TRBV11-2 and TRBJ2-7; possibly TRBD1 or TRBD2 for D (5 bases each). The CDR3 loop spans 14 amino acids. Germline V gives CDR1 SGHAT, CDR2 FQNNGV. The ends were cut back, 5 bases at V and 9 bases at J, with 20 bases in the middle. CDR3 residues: CASSHAGTPEGQYF. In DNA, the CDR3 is TGTGCCAGCAGCCACGCCGGGACGCCCGAGGGGCAGTACTTC.

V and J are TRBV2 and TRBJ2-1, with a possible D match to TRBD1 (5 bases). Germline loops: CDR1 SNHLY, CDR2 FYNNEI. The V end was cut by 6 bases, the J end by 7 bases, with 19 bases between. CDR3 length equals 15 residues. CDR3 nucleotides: TGTGCCAGCAGGGAACAGGTTCCCCAGCAAAATGAGCAGTTCTTC. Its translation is CASREQVPQQNEQFF.

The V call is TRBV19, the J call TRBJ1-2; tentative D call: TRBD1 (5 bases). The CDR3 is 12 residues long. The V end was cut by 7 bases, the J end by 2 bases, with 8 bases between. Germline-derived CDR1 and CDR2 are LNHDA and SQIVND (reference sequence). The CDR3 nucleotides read TGTGCCAGTAAGGAGGGGAACTATGGCTACACCTTC. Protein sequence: CASKEGNYGYTF.

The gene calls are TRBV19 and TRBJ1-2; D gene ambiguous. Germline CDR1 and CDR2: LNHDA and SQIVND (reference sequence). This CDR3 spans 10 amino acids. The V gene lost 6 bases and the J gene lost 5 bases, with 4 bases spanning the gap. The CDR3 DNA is TGTGCCAGTAGCAAATATGGCTACACCTTC. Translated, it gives CASSKYGYTF.

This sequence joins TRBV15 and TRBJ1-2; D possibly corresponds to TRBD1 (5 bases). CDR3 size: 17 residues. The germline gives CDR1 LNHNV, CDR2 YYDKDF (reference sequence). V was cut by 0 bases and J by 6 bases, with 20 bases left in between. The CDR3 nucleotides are TGTGCCACCAGCAGAGATTGGACATTTGGACTGGCGGATGGCTACACCTTC. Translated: CATSRDWTFGLADGYTF.

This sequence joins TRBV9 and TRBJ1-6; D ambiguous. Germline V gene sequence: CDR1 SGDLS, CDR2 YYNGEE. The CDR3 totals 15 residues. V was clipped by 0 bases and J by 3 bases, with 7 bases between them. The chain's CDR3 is CASSVAPGYNSPLHF. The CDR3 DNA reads TGTGCCAGCAGCGTAGCCCCAGGCTATAATTCACCCCTCCACTTT.

CDR3 residues: CASSQLLAAYNEQFF. In DNA, the CDR3 is TGTGCCAGCAGCCAACTCCTAGCGGCCTACAATGAGCAGTTCTTC. The J gene is TRBJ2-1, the V gene TRBV14; 7 positions agree with TRBD2. The CDR3 length is 15 residues. Germline lookup yields CDR1 SGHDN and CDR2 FVKESK. The junction had 3 bases not matched to a gene; V was cut back by 2 bases and J by 2 bases.

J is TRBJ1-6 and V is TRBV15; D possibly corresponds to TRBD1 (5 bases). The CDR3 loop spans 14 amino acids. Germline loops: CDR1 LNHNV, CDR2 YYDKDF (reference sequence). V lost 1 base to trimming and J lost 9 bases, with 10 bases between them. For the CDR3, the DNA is TGTGCCACCAGCAGAGGGGGTAGGGGTTCACCCCTCCACTTT. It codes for CATSRGGRGSPLHF.

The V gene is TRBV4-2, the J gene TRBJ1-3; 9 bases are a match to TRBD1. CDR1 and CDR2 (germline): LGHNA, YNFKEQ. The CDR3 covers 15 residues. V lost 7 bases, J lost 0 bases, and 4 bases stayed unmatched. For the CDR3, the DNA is TGTGCCAGCACCTCGGGACAGGGCTCTGGAAACACCATATATTTT. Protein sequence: CASTSGQGSGNTIYF.

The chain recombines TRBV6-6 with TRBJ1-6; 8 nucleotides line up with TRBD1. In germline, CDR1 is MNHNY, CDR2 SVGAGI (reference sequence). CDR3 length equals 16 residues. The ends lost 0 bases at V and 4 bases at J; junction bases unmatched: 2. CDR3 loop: CASSYSRTGYNSPLHF. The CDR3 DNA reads TGTGCCAGCAGTTACTCTCGGACAGGGTATAATTCACCCCTCCACTTT.